Shown below are 24 T cell receptor beta chains from a single sample sequenced in a study of OX40 agonist ivuxolimab in advanced cancers. The protocol was immunoSEQ multiplex PCR, while the TCRdb copy is restricted to in-frame clones and leaves out a portion. The profile covers tens of thousands of clones, with 86% appearing a single time and roughly 1.2% taken by the ten largest. The sequencing used CD4+ or CD8+ T cells sorted from blood, collected in a trial of the OX40 agonist ivuxolimab. Receptor source: an adult with an advanced solid tumor such as melanoma, head and neck, liver or kidney cancer.

The chain recombines TRBV6-6 with TRBJ1-5; D remains unclear. The CDR3 runs 15 residues. Trimming left V 3 bases short and J 0 bases short, with 9 bases between. Germline lookup yields CDR1 MNHNY and CDR2 SVGAGI (reference sequence). DNA for the CDR3: TGTGCCAGCAGTTATGGACCATATAGCAATCAGCCCCAGCATTTT. It codes for CASSYGPYSNQPQHF.

The V call is TRBV2, the J call TRBJ2-1, with 7 bases fitting TRBD2. Germline V gene data show CDR1 as SNHLY and CDR2 as FYNNEI. This CDR3 has 16 residues. V dropped 5 bases and J dropped 5; count of bases not matched to a gene: 12. The CDR3 spells CASSPRAGDLDNEQFF. In DNA, the CDR3 is TGTGCCAGCAGTCCTAGGGCGGGAGATCTCGACAATGAGCAGTTCTTC.

The chain links TRBV5-1 to TRBJ2-5; D is undetermined. The length of the CDR3 is 12 residues. Per germline, CDR1 SGHRS and CDR2 YFSETQ. V lost 6 bases and J 2 bases, leaving 8 bases between the germline ends. Written as DNA, the CDR3 is TGCGCCAGCAAGGACGGTCAAGAGACCCAGTACTTC. It encodes CASKDGQETQYF.

This clone was detected only once. This sequence joins TRBV18 and TRBJ2-2, with unresolved D. This CDR3 comprises 13 residues. The ends were cut back, 0 bases at V and 6 bases at J, with 5 bases in the middle. CDR1 and CDR2 from the germline V gene are KGHSH and LQKENI. The DNA of the CDR3 is TGTGCCAGCTCACCACCGGGTCCCGGGGAGCTGTTTTTT. Encoded protein: CASSPPGPGELFF.

The chain carries TRBV9 and TRBJ2-3, with D perhaps TRBD2 (6 bases). From germline, CDR1 is SGDLS and CDR2 YYNGEE. CDR3 length: 15 amino acids. The V end was cut by 4 bases, the J end by 3 bases, with 15 bases between. The CDR3: CASSPGLARTDTQYF. In DNA, the CDR3 is TGTGCCAGCAGCCCGGGACTGGCAAGGACAGATACGCAGTATTTT.

The chain recombines TRBV19 with TRBJ1-2, with 12 nucleotides matching TRBD1. From germline, CDR1 is LNHDA and CDR2 SQIVND (reference sequence). The CDR3 runs 16 residues. The trim removed 5 bases at V and 3 bases at J, leaving 7 bases unmatched. The CDR3 nucleotides are TGTGCCAGTAGTCCCGGGACAGGGGGCAATGACTATGGCTACACCTTC. Protein: CASSPGTGGNDYGYTF.

The chain recombines TRBV29-1 with TRBJ2-4, with TRBD2 matching 11 bases. The V gene end was trimmed by 8 bases and the J gene end by 6 bases; junction bases not matched to a gene: 6. CDR1 is SQVTM and CDR2 is ANQGSEA in the germline V gene. This CDR3 contains 13 residues. CDR3 sequence: CSITGTSGNIQYF. CDR3 DNA: TGCAGCATCACCGGGACTAGCGGAAACATTCAGTACTTC. Full variable domain (remainder filled in from reference TRBV29-1 and TRBJ2-4): SAVISQKPSRDICQRGTSLTIQCQVDSQVTMMFWYRQQPGQSLTLIATANQGSEATYESGFVIDKFPISRPNLTFSTLTVSNMSPEDSSIYLCSITGTSGNIQYFGAGTRLSVL.

The chain uses TRBV23-1 and TRBJ2-5, with D possibly matching TRBD1 (6 bases). TRBV23-1 is filed as an ORF, its function uncertain. Between the trimmed V and J ends, which lost 0 bases and 4 bases, there was a span of 9 bases. CDR3 length equals 14 residues. CDR3 amino acids: CASSQSQGPETQYF. CDR3 nucleotides: TGCGCCAGCAGTCAATCTCAGGGGCCAGAGACCCAGTACTTC.

J is TRBJ2-3 and V is TRBV19; no firm D call. Germline CDR1 reads LNHDA; CDR2 reads SQIVND (reference sequence). The V gene lost 2 bases and the J gene lost 5 bases, with 11 bases spanning the gap. The length of the CDR3 is 14 residues. CDR3 sequence (DNA): TGTGCCAGTAGTATACGTGACTTCAAAGATACGCAGTATTTT. This translates into CASSIRDFKDTQYF.

The chain links TRBV6-1 to TRBJ1-2; 7 bases align to TRBD1. The CDR3 length is 14 residues. J was trimmed by 6 bases and V by 6 bases; bases with no gene match: 10. From germline, CDR1 is MNHNS and CDR2 SASEGT. CDR3 amino acids: CASSRQGSVDGYTF. CDR3 nucleotide sequence: TGTGCCAGCAGCCGACAGGGTAGCGTCGATGGCTACACCTTC.

The chain carries TRBV7-2 and TRBJ2-2, with 11 bases lining up with TRBD2. V trimming: 2 bases; J trimming: 7 bases; junction bases outside the gene matches: 3. The CDR3 covers 15 residues. The germline V gene encodes CDR1 SGHTA and CDR2 FQGNSA. CDR3 in amino acids: CASSLTSGSFGELFF. The CDR3 nucleotides read TGTGCCAGCAGCTTAACTAGCGGGAGTTTCGGGGAGCTGTTTTTT.

DNA for the CDR3: TGTGCCAGCATAAAACTATCGGGTGAGCAGTTCTTC. Translated, it gives CASIKLSGEQFF. The chain uses TRBV7-9 and TRBJ2-1, with D unclear. CDR1 SEHNR and CDR2 FQNEAQ come from the germline V gene (reference sequence). The CDR3 consists of 12 residues. Trimming left V 7 bases short and J 9 bases short, with 13 bases between.

The chain carries TRBV2 and TRBJ2-7; maybe TRBD2 (6 bases). This CDR3 region has 13 residues. Trimming removed 6 bases from V and 0 bases from J, with 9 bases in between. The germline V gene has CDR1 SNHLY and CDR2 FYNNEI. CDR3 sequence (DNA): TGTGCCAGCAGGGACTATACCTCCTACGAGCAGTACTTC. Translated, it gives CASRDYTSYEQYF. Full variable domain (missing parts from reference TRBV2 and TRBJ2-7): EPEVTQTPSHQVTQMGQEVILRCVPISNHLYFYWYRQILGQKVEFLVSFYNNEISEKSEIFDDQFSVERPDGSNFTLKIRSTKLEDSAMYFCASRDYTSYEQYFGPGTRLTVT.

Here the CDR3 DNA reads TGTGCCAGCAGTGGGAATAGCGGGAGCACAGATACGCAGTATTTT. It specifies CASSGNSGSTDTQYF. This chain links TRBV2 with TRBJ2-3, with 7 bases fitting TRBD2. Unmatched junction bases numbered 4, after V lost 4 bases and J lost 0 bases. This CDR3 region has 15 residues. Germline CDR1 is SNHLY and CDR2 is FYNNEI.

This clone was counted only a few times. The chain carries TRBV5-1 and TRBJ2-3, with 9 bases aligning to TRBD2. The length of the CDR3 is 15 residues. Germline CDR1 is SGHRS and CDR2 is YFSETQ. The ends lost 6 bases at V and 2 bases at J; junction bases unmatched: 7. The CDR3 reads CASNLAGVITDTQYF. For the CDR3, the DNA is TGCGCCAGCAATTTAGCGGGAGTGATCACAGATACGCAGTATTTT.

The CDR3 region has the DNA TGTGCCAGCAGCCCGTTAGCGGGAGGAAAGGAGACCCAGTACTTC. Residues: CASSPLAGGKETQYF. The chain uses TRBV11-2 and TRBJ2-5, with TRBD2 matching over 10 bases. The CDR3 runs 15 residues. Germline loops: CDR1 SGHAT, CDR2 FQNNGV. The V and J ends lost 5 bases and 5 bases, in that order; junction bases with no gene match: 8.

This rearrangement joins TRBV19 to TRBJ2-3, with no clear D. V was trimmed by 5 bases and J by 2 bases, leaving 14 bases between them. Germline V gene sequence: CDR1 LNHDA, CDR2 SQIVND (reference sequence). CDR3 length equals 15 residues. CDR3 protein: CASSYRHIDTDTQYF. The DNA of the CDR3 is TGTGCCAGTAGTTACCGCCACATAGACACAGATACGCAGTATTTT.

The chain uses TRBV4-1 and TRBJ2-6; no definite D call. Trimming removed 4 bases from V and 0 bases from J, with 7 bases in between. Germline V gene lookup returns CDR1 MGHRA and CDR2 YSYEKL. The CDR3 contains 15 residues. DNA for the CDR3: TGCGCCAGCAGCCCCCGAGACTCTGGGGCCAACGTCCTGACTTTC. Translation: CASSPRDSGANVLTF.

DNA for the CDR3: TGTGCCAGCAGCTTGGGGCTCCCCACAGATACGCAGTATTTT. Translating gives CASSLGLPTDTQYF. The V and J genes are TRBV5-8 and TRBJ2-3; no clear D gene. V lost 0 bases, J lost 2 bases, and 7 bases lay in between. This CDR3 spans 14 amino acids. Per germline, CDR1 SGHTS and CDR2 YDEGEE.

The chain links TRBV28 to TRBJ2-2; 9 nucleotides match TRBD2. From germline, CDR1 is MDHEN and CDR2 SYDVKM. J was trimmed by 6 bases and V by 10 bases; bases with no gene match: 15. This CDR3 comprises 16 residues. This chain's CDR3 is CATLGSAGGPSGELFF. CDR3 DNA sequence: TGTGCCACCCTGGGCAGTGCGGGAGGGCCGTCCGGGGAGCTGTTTTTT.

The chain has TRBV11-2 and TRBJ2-1, with 12 bases that match TRBD2. The ends lost 3 bases at V and 4 bases at J; junction bases unmatched: 1. The CDR3 has 15 residues. Germline V CDR1 and CDR2: SGHAT, FQNNGV. CDR3 in amino acids: CASSFGLAGYNEQFF. CDR3 nucleotides: TGTGCCAGCAGCTTCGGACTAGCGGGATACAATGAGCAGTTCTTC. The full variable domain, in which reference TRBV11-2 and TRBJ2-1 provide the parts outside the CDR3, is EAGVAQSPRYKIIEKRQSVAFWCNPISGHATLYWYQQILGQGPKLLIQFQNNGVVDDSQLPKDRFSAERLKGVDSTLKIQPAKLEDSAVYLCASSFGLAGYNEQFFGPGTRLTVL.

The chain carries TRBV11-3 and TRBJ2-3; 7 bases align to TRBD2. The CDR3 is made up of 16 amino acids. V lost 5 bases to trimming and J lost 3 bases; unmatched junction nucleotides: 11. Germline values: CDR1 SGHNT, CDR2 YENEEA. CDR3 in DNA: TGTGCCAGCAGCCCGCGACTAGCCCGGCGGACAGATACGCAGTATTTT. Encoded protein: CASSPRLARRTDTQYF.

This chain uses TRBV28 with TRBJ1-3; D ambiguous. V lost 5 bases and J lost 5, with 10 bases in between. CDR1 and CDR2 from the germline V gene are MDHEN and SYDVKM. CDR3 length equals 13 residues. The DNA of the CDR3 is TGTGCCAGCAGTACGCAACCAAGAAACACCATATATTTT. This translates into CASSTQPRNTIYF. Combining the CDR3 with reference TRBV28 and TRBJ1-3 gives the whole variable domain DVKVTQSSRYLVKRTGEKVFLECVQDMDHENMFWYRQDPGLGLRLIYFSYDVKMKEKGDIPEGYSVSREKKERFSLILESASTNQTSMYLCASSTQPRNTIYFGEGSWLTVV.

This clone was observed a handful of times. The chain couples TRBV28 to TRBJ2-7; 7 nucleotides match TRBD1. CDR3 size: 16 residues. Germline CDR1 is MDHEN and CDR2 is SYDVKM. V lost 6 bases, J lost 0 bases, and 11 bases stayed unmatched. CDR3 protein: CASSKSRDSLSYEQYF. CDR3 sequence (DNA): TGTGCCAGCAGCAAAAGCCGGGACAGCCTCTCCTACGAGCAGTACTTC.